This record covers a single TCR beta chain. Its antigen remains unidentified. This CDR3 has 13 residues. Germline CDR1 reads ENHRY; CDR2 reads SYGVKD. J gave up 7 bases and V 4 bases, and 3 bases lay outside the gene matches. This specimen belongs to a study of T cell responses to AZD1222 COVID-19 vaccine. Generated by immunoSEQ multiplex PCR, the TCRdb table keeps only in-frame clones and is missing some. The table records 65,000 to 80,000 clones, around nine tenths of them present only once. Overall study results and limits: The study found vaccine-associated CD4 TCRs spanning spike, dominant at 160-218 and 743-854.

This chain uses TRBV10-3 with TRBJ1-5, with 8 bases matching TRBD1. This receptor was obtained from an adult in good health. The source material was peripheral blood, sampled on day 0 of AZD1222 vaccination. CDR3 in DNA: TGTGCCATCAGTGGGGGACAGGACCAGCCCCAGCATTTT. It yields the protein CAISGGQDQPQHF.